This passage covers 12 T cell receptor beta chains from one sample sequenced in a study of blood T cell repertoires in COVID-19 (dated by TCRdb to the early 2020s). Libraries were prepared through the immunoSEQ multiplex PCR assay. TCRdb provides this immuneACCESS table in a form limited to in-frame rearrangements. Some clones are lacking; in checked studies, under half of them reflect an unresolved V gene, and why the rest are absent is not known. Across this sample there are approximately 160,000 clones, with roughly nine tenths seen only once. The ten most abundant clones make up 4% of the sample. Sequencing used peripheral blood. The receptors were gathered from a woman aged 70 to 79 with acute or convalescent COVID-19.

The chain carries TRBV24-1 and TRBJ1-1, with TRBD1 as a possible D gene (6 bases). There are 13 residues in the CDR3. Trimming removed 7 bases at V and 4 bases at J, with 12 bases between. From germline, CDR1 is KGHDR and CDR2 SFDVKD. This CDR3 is CATRKQGGTEAFF. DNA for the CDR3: TGTGCCACCAGAAAACAGGGCGGCACTGAAGCTTTCTTT.

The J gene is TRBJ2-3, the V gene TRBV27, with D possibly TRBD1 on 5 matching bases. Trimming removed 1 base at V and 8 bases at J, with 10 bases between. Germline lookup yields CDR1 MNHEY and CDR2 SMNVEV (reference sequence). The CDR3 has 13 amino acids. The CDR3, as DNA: TGTGCCAGCAGTTTATTTGGGGCAGGTACGCAGTATTTT. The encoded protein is CASSLFGAGTQYF.

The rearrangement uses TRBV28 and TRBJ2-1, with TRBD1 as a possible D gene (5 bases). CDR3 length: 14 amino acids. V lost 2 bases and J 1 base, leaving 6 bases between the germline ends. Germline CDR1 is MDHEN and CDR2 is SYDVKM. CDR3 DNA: TGTGCCAGCAGTTTAGGGGCTTCCTACAATGAGCAGTTCTTC. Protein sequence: CASSLGASYNEQFF.

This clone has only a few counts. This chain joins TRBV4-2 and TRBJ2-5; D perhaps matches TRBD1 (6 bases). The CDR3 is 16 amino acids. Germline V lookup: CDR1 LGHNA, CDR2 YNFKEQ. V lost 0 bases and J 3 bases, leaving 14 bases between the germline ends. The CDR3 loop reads CASSQETGQRKETQYF. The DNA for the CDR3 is TGTGCCAGCAGCCAAGAAACTGGACAGAGAAAAGAGACCCAGTACTTC.

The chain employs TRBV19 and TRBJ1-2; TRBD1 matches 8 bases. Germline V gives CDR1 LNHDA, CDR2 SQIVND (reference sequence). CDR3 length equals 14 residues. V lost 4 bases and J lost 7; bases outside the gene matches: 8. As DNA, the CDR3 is TGTGCCAGTAGTACCGAGGACAGGGTCGGTGGCTACACCTTC. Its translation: CASSTEDRVGGYTF.

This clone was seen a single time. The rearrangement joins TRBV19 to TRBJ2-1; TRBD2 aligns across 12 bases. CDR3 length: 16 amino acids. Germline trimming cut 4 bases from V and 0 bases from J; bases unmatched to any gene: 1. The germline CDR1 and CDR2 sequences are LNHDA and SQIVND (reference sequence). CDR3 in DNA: TGTGCCAGTAGTAGACTAGCGGGAGACTCCTACAATGAGCAGTTCTTC. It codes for CASSRLAGDSYNEQFF. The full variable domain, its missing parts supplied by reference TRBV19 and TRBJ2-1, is DGGITQSPKYLFRKEGQNVTLSCEQNLNHDAMYWYRQDPGQGLRLIYYSQIVNDFQKGDIAEGYSVSREKKESFPLTVTSAQKNPTAFYLCASSRLAGDSYNEQFFGPGTRLTVL.

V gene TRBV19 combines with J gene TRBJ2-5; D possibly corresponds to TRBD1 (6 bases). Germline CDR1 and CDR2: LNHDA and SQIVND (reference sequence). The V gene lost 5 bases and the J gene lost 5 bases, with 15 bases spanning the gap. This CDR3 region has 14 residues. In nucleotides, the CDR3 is TGTGCCAGTAGTGAGGGGGTGGGTCGGGAGACCCAGTACTTC. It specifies CASSEGVGRETQYF.

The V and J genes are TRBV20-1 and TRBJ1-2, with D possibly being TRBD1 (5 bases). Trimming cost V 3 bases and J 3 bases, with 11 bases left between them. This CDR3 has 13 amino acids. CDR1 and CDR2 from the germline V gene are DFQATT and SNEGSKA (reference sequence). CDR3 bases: TGCAGTGCTAGTCTGGCAGGGCACTATGGCTACACCTTC. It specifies CSASLAGHYGYTF.

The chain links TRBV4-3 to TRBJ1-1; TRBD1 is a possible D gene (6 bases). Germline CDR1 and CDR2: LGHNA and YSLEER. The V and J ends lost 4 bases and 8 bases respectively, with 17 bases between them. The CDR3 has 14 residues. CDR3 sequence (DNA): TGCGCCAGCAGCCGACAGAGCGGACAGCAAGAAGCTTTCTTT. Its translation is CASSRQSGQQEAFF.

The CDR3 spells CASSQVGGTNEKLFF. The CDR3, as DNA: TGTGCCAGCAGCCAAGTAGGAGGAACCAATGAAAAACTGTTTTTT. The chain is built from TRBV3-1 (or the pseudogene TRBV3-2) and TRBJ1-4; D not resolved. This CDR3 region has 15 residues. Trimming left V 1 base short and J 5 bases short, with 11 bases between. Germline assignment: CDR1 LGHDT and CDR2 YNNKEL (reference sequence).

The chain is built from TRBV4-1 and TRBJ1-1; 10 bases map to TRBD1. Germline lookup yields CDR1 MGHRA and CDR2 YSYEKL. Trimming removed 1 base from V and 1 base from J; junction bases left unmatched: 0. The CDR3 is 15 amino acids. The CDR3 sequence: CASSQGTGGNTEAFF. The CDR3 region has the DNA TGCGCCAGCAGCCAAGGGACAGGGGGGAACACTGAAGCTTTCTTT.

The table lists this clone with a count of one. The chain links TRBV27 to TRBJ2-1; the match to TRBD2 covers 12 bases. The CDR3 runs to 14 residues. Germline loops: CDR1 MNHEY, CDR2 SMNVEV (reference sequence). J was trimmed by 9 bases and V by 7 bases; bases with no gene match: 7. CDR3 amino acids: CASTLAGGRGEQFF. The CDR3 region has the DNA TGTGCCAGCACCCTAGCGGGAGGGCGAGGTGAGCAGTTCTTC.